This entry is about one TCR beta chain. Which antigen it targets is not known. A much bigger clone sits one base away, suggesting this may be a read error. Per the publication, the time point label means: newly diagnosed GD, antithyroid drugs for less than 3 months. For both TCR sequencing and RNA sequencing, RNA was extracted from PBMCs using TRIzol. Graves' disease was diagnosed according to American Thyroid Association guidelines. The patients came from an endocrinology department in Xi'an, China. Each patient gave 8.5 to 9.5 milliliters of peripheral blood, collected in an EDTA anticoagulant tube. PBMCs were isolated by Ficoll Paque Plus density gradient separation without further T cell sorting. An Agilent 2100 Bioanalyzer and agarose gel were used to check RNA quality, while a NanoDrop 2000 measured RNA concentration. The sample is drawn from a study of regulatory T cells in long-lasting Graves disease (dated by TCRdb to 2020 to 2022). About the full investigation: In the newly diagnosed Graves' disease group, patients had been taking antithyroid drugs for less than 3 months. Persistent Graves' disease patients were compared with newly diagnosed Graves' disease patients by peripheral blood TCR sequencing and RNA sequencing. The study took place in China and was registered as a clinical trial. A total of around 33 samples underwent TCR sequencing, from about 13 patients with persistent Graves' disease and approximately 20 patients with newly diagnosed Graves' disease.

The protocol used for the library was multiplex PCR. Sequenced on an Illumina HiSeq 4000. TCR beta libraries were built with iRepertoire HTBI primers and Arm-PCR amplification of CDR3 regions. PCR products were gel purified before sequencing. The original pipeline was this. Gene usage analysis of CDR3 amino acid clonotypes relied on the 60 to 65 TRBV and 15 or so TRBJ segments identified across samples. Filtered high-quality paired reads were merged into contigs using COPE and FqMerger. BLAST was used to align contigs to the IMGT TRBV, TRBD and TRBJ reference genes, and CDR3 was defined following IMGT. Clonotypes above 0.1% frequency were classified as highly expanded clones. Repertoire diversity was measured by Shannon entropy, and V-J evenness by the Gini coefficient. Public clonotypes were defined as clonotypes shared by more than one individual. TCRdb reprocessed the public reads (quality trimming at Q25 with fastp, clone calling with MiXCR) and kept in-frame beta chains. Identical CDR3 protein sequences are pooled into one entry, listed with their most common genes and DNA. It is TCRdb's table, rather than the study itself, that gives the V and J calls and clone size. The sample has some 560,000 distinct CDR3 sequences on record, approximately 16% of them singletons. The ten largest clonotypes hold roughly 25% of the sample.

V has 5 bases trimmed and J has 7 bases trimmed; junction bases matching no gene number 11. The germline V gene (reference sequence) specifies MNHEY as CDR1 and SMNVEV as CDR2. Taken from cysteine to phenylalanine, the CDR3 has 16 residues. The read is trimmed to its CDR3 DNA, 48 bases read in frame from base 1. The full study reports these points: Persistent patients shared more public clonotypes among themselves (under 3,000) than newly diagnosed patients did (more than 850). Because the primary lesion, thyroid tissue, could not be accessed, the study looked at peripheral blood alone. Preferential use of TRBV28, TRBJ1-2 and TRBJ2-5 was observed in persistent disease, whereas TRBV20-1 and TRBJ2-1 were favored in newly diagnosed disease. Compared with newly diagnosed patients, persistent Graves' disease patients had lower TCR Shannon entropy and fewer highly expanded clones, which suggests clonal expansion. Only the TCR beta chain was sequenced and analyzed. The authors acknowledged the small sample size as a limitation that may reduce accuracy.

A further study also used this sample, focusing on T cells in Graves' hyperthyroidism and ophthalmopathy. Reported in the second study: A patient counted as having stable Graves' hyperthyroidism if no progression to ophthalmopathy occurred over 18 months of follow-up. Hyperthyroidism patients were aged 18 to 65 years and newly diagnosed, with disease duration of less than 2 months. Any patient with an uncontrolled infection, another autoimmune disease, pregnancy or lactation was excluded. Diagnoses were established on the basis of clinical symptoms, serum thyroxine and TRAb, thyroid ultrasound, and orbital computed tomography. For the first round of RT-PCR on the TCR CDR3, the HTBI primer set was used together with the Qiagen OneStep RT-PCR kit. Most expanded thyroid clonotypes (frequency above 0.001) were also found in blood, which suggests that blood repertoires may mirror thyroid immune responses. Ophthalmopathy was separated from stable hyperthyroidism by a 13 V-J signature model, with 85% to 90% sensitivity and roughly 84% specificity obtained in cross-validation and 80%/75% obtained in testing. In validation, the model predicted progression to ophthalmopathy with over 65% sensitivity and roughly 75% specificity, a median of around 6.6 months before onset. TCR V-J signatures able to tell the groups apart were searched for in a discovery cohort of 90 to 100 patients, of whom roughly 42 had Graves' ophthalmopathy and some 60 had stable Graves' hyperthyroidism. Prospective prediction of ophthalmopathy was tested in an independent validation cohort of 18 to 20 hyperthyroidism patients and 15 to 17 patients who later progressed to ophthalmopathy. For training and testing, the roughly 97 patients in the discovery cohort were randomly divided in a 7:3 ratio. In several Graves' hyperthyroidism patients, the study also compared T-cell repertoires from thyroid tissue with T-cell repertoires from blood. Once sampling was done, hyperthyroidism patients were given methimazole at a starting dose of 30 mg daily, whereas ophthalmopathy patients were given high-dose intravenous methylprednisolone. The libraries were constructed in a second round of multiplex PCR and then size-selected and purified. Libraries were sequenced paired-end with 100 bp reads on an Illumina HiSeq2000. SOAPnuke was used to process the raw data, with reads discarded if the reads contained adapters or uncalled bases, had a mean Phred below 15, or lacked an exact constant-primer or identifier match. COPE v1.2.5 was used to merge the high-quality paired reads, and each unique nucleotide sequence was defined as a clonotype. MiTCR v1.1 was used to align the clonotypes against IMGT TRBV, TRBD and TRBJ reference segments. The analysis was restricted to V-J combinations with a frequency above 0.0001, which together covered about 99% of the repertoires. The TCS score was defined as F50 (clonal expansion) divided by E x V (chaos), with BLOSUM62-based TCRdist calculated between CDR3 peptides within each V-J. Welch's t-statistics and random forest reduced 500 to 650 V-J features to some 14, which were used in a naive Bayes classifier (R e1071). No statistical method was used to set the sample size in advance, and investigators knew the group allocation. According to the paper, TCR Vbeta CDR3 sequencing was carried out on more than 120 peripheral blood samples, which came from over 40 ophthalmopathy, about 75 hyperthyroidism and about 17 progressor patients.

The receptor was isolated from a woman aged 35-65 years with Graves disease. Donor details come from another sample of the same person, matched by shared clones. Sample: peripheral blood mononuclear cells (PBMCs), taken at new diagnosis, from a patient treated with antithyroid drugs. The V and J segments used are TRBV27 and TRBJ2-7; the junction holds 13 bases that match TRBD2. CDR3 reads: CASSLRLAGGNNEQYF. The DNA sequence reads TGTGCCAGCAGTCTTAGACTAGCGGGGGGTAATAATGAGCAGTACTTC.